The 10 T cell receptor beta chains given below trace back to one sample, sequenced in a study of T cells after yellow fever vaccination. In TCRdb, the 5' RACE reads were re-called with MiXCR into one record per CDR3 protein. The data show approximately 130,000 distinct CDR3 sequences, approximately 16% seen once. Specimen: CD8+ T cells sorted from PBMCs, collected 5 days after the yellow fever booster vaccination. The origin of the receptors is a young man who received the YFV17D yellow fever vaccine.

The chain couples TRBV7-8 to TRBJ2-2; 9 bases line up with TRBD2. Germline assignment: CDR1 SGHVS and CDR2 FQNEAQ. This CDR3 region has 16 residues. Unmatched junction bases numbered 5, after V lost 5 bases and J lost 1 base. The CDR3 region is CASSGPSGVNTGELFF. DNA of the CDR3: TGTGCCAGCAGCGGTCCTAGCGGGGTGAACACCGGGGAGCTGTTTTTT.

The chain combines TRBV7-6 with TRBJ1-6; D is undetermined. The V end was cut by 1 base, the J end by 10 bases, with 5 bases between. Germline-derived CDR1 and CDR2 are SGHVS and FNYEAQ. The CDR3 has 12 amino acids. The CDR3 protein is CASSLGGSPLHF. In nucleotides, the CDR3 is TGTGCCAGCAGCTTAGGAGGATCACCCCTCCACTTT.

The CDR3 sequence: CASRRQPRDLEAFF. CDR3 nucleotide sequence: TGTGCCAGCAGGCGACAGCCTAGGGATCTGGAAGCTTTCTTT. The V call is TRBV6-5, the J call TRBJ1-1; D is possibly TRBD1 (5 bases). Germline assignment: CDR1 MNHEY and CDR2 SVGAGI. The V end lost 6 bases, the J end lost 8 bases, and 19 bases lay between the germline ends. This CDR3 is 14 amino acids long.

This clonotype has only a few counts. The chain recombines TRBV7-8 with TRBJ2-3; 8 positions match TRBD1. J was trimmed by 2 bases and V by 1 base; bases with no gene match: 14. The CDR3 runs to 19 residues. CDR1 is SGHVS and CDR2 is FQNEAQ in the germline V gene. This chain's CDR3 is CASSLVPEWDRTDTDTQYF. DNA for the CDR3: TGTGCCAGCAGCTTAGTACCCGAATGGGACAGGACCGACACAGATACGCAGTATTTT.

The rearrangement uses TRBV2 and TRBJ2-1, with 7 bases lining up with TRBD1. V lost 4 bases, J lost 6 bases, and 6 bases stayed unmatched. In germline, CDR1 is SNHLY, CDR2 FYNNEI. The CDR3 totals 14 residues. CDR3 in amino acids: CASSVRGLSNEQFF. The CDR3 DNA is TGTGCCAGCAGTGTAAGGGGGCTTAGCAATGAGCAGTTCTTC.

The J gene is TRBJ2-3, the V gene TRBV11-2, with D perhaps TRBD1 (5 bases). Germline V gene data show CDR1 as SGHAT and CDR2 as FQNNGV. The length of the CDR3 is 15 residues. V was clipped by 8 bases and J by 0 bases, with 15 bases between them. For the CDR3, the DNA is TGTGCCAGCGGGTTACAGGACCCTAGCACAGATACGCAGTATTTT. It specifies CASGLQDPSTDTQYF.

This clonotype was seen a few times. The chain is built from TRBV7-6 and TRBJ2-1; a possible D gene is TRBD2 (6 bases). CDR3 length: 12 amino acids. V shed 5 bases and J shed 7 bases, with 9 bases lying between them. The V gene's germline CDR1 is SGHVS and CDR2 FNYEAQ. CDR3 nucleotide sequence: TGTGCCAGCAGCCCAGGGAGGAATGAGCAGTTCTTC. Translation gives CASSPGRNEQFF.

The gene calls are TRBV19 and TRBJ2-3; D remains unclear. Trimming shortened V by 3 bases and J by 1 base, and 8 bases separated the two germline ends. The CDR3 is 14 residues long. CDR1 is LNHDA, CDR2 SQIVND, per germline (reference sequence). CDR3 bases: TGTGCCAGTAGTATGGTGGTCGGCACAGATACGCAGTATTTT. It specifies CASSMVVGTDTQYF.

The chain links TRBV11-2 to TRBJ2-5, with D perhaps TRBD1 (5 bases). The CDR3 length is 14 residues. Germline CDR1 is SGHAT and CDR2 is FQNNGV. V lost 4 bases and J lost 1, with 10 bases in between. The CDR3 is CASSSGHFQETQYF. CDR3 DNA sequence: TGTGCCAGCAGCTCCGGACACTTCCAAGAGACCCAGTACTTC.

This clonotype was counted a few times. The V and J genes are TRBV3-1 and TRBJ2-3; D is possibly TRBD1 or TRBD2 (5 bases each). This CDR3 spans 14 amino acids. Per the germline V gene, CDR1 is LGHDT and CDR2 is YNNKEL (reference sequence). V was shortened by 4 bases and J by 0 bases, with 8 bases between the two germline ends. In DNA form, the CDR3 reads TGTGCCAGCAGCCGTCGGGACAGCACAGATACGCAGTATTTT. Protein sequence: CASSRRDSTDTQYF.